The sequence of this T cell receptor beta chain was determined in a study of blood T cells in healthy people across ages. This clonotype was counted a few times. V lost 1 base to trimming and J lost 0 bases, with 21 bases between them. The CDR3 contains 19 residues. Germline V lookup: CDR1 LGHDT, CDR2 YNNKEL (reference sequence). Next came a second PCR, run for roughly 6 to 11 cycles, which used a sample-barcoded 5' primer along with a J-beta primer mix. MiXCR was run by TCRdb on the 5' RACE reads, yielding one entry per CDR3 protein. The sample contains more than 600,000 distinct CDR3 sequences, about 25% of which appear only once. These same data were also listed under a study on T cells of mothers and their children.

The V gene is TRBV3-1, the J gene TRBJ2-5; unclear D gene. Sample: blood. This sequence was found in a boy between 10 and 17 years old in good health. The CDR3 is CASSQVYESSGIYQETQYF. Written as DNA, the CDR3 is TGTGCCAGCAGCCAAGTTTATGAGAGCTCCGGAATTTACCAAGAGACCCAGTACTTC.